A single sample is the source of the 28 T cell receptor beta chains below, sequenced in a study of CXCR3-negative and CXCR3-positive naive CD8 T cells. 5' RACE with UMI labels generated the TRB cDNA libraries. From the 5' RACE reads, TCRdb lists one entry per CDR3 protein and no DNA. In total, the table holds some 22,000 distinct CDR3 sequences. Sequencing used memory CD8+ T cells from blood. These TCRs come from a human donor in good health. Some clones in this sample may be carry-over from other donors' samples.

V is TRBV28 and J is TRBJ1-1; checking the TCRdb D call of TRBD1 is not possible without DNA. The CDR3 loop spans 14 amino acids. From germline, CDR1 is MDHEN and CDR2 SYDVKM. CDR3: CASSLDREDTEAFF.

This clonotype is deemed medium-sized by its frequency. V and J are TRBV20-1 and TRBJ2-5; with no DNA, the TCRdb D assignment of TRBD1 cannot be verified. CDR1 DFQATT and CDR2 SNEGSKA come from the germline V gene (reference sequence). The CDR3 is made up of 14 amino acids. CDR3 sequence: CSARTGTHQETQYF.

This clonotype is classed as large (0.1 to 1%) by frequency. The chain uses TRBV6-2 or TRBV6-3 and TRBJ2-1. The CDR3 sequence is 16 residues long. Germline values: CDR1 MNHEY, CDR2 SVGEGT. CDR3 amino acids: CASSYVGGGSYNEQFF.

In terms of frequency, this clonotype is large. This sequence joins TRBV3-1 and TRBJ2-1; TCRdb calls TRBD2, which cannot be checked without DNA. Germline values: CDR1 LGHDT, CDR2 YNNKEL (reference sequence). The CDR3 contains 20 residues. This CDR3 is CASSPRPLAGGPSSYNEQFF.

The chain employs TRBV7-2 and TRBJ1-5; TCRdb's D call of TRBD1 is untestable without DNA. Germline values: CDR1 SGHTA, CDR2 FQGNSA. This CDR3 is built from 14 residues. The CDR3 sequence: CASSFGQGNQPQHF.

The chain links TRBV7-9 to TRBJ1-2. The CDR3 sequence is 14 residues long. CDR1 SEHNR and CDR2 FQNEAQ come from the germline V gene (reference sequence). The CDR3: CASSLRAGVYGYTF.

The V gene is TRBV25-1, the J gene TRBJ2-7; TCRdb's D call, TRBD1, is unchecked because there is no DNA. Germline lookup yields CDR1 MGHDK and CDR2 SYGVNS. This CDR3 is built from 14 residues. CDR3 sequence: CASSEGTGAYEQYF.

V is TRBV29-1 and J is TRBJ2-1; there is no DNA to check the TCRdb D call of TRBD1. This CDR3 has 15 residues. Germline V lookup: CDR1 SQVTM, CDR2 ANQGSEA. CDR3 amino acids: CSVEGTGTPVHEQFF.

The chain links TRBV20-1 to TRBJ2-2; TCRdb's D gene call, TRBD1, goes unchecked for lack of DNA. CDR1 is DFQATT, CDR2 SNEGSKA, per germline (reference sequence). CDR3 length: 14 amino acids. The CDR3 reads CSARGTRLTGELFF.

The chain is built from TRBV7-9 and TRBJ2-3; as DNA is missing, the TRBD2 call by TCRdb cannot be tested. Germline V lookup: CDR1 SEHNR, CDR2 FQNEAQ (reference sequence). CDR3 size: 18 residues. The CDR3 sequence: CASSLGALAGEGTDTQYF.

The chain links TRBV29-1 to TRBJ2-2. The CDR3 length is 13 residues. The germline CDR1 and CDR2 sequences are SQVTM and ANQGSEA. CDR3 residues: CSVVGGNTGELFF.

The genes are TRBV9 and TRBJ2-7; TCRdb picks TRBD2, but there is no DNA to check that call. There are 14 residues in the CDR3. Germline assignment: CDR1 SGDLS and CDR2 YYNGEE. The CDR3 region is CASSVEPSIYEQYF.

The chain links TRBV28 to TRBJ2-1; the D call of TRBD1 rests on TCRdb alone, since no DNA is present to check it. The CDR3 covers 14 residues. Germline CDR1 MDHEN, CDR2 SYDVKM. The CDR3 reads CASSLDRGFGEQFF. The variable domain in full, with the rest retrieved from reference TRBV28 and TRBJ2-1, is DVKVTQSSRYLVKRTGEKVFLECVQDMDHENMFWYRQDPGLGLRLIYFSYDVKMKEKGDIPEGYSVSREKKERFSLILESASTNQTSMYLCASSLDRGFGEQFFGPGTRLTVL.

This chain uses TRBV20-1 with TRBJ1-2; TCRdb outputs TRBD1, but without DNA this stays unchecked. The germline gives CDR1 DFQATT, CDR2 SNEGSKA (reference sequence). The CDR3 is 16 amino acids. CDR3 region: CSARDPLQGWEYGYTF.

The J gene is TRBJ1-1, the V gene TRBV12-3 or TRBV12-4. The CDR3 sequence is 12 residues long. The chain's CDR3 is CASRGGGTEAFF.

The genes are TRBV20-1 and TRBJ1-1; TCRdb picks TRBD1, but there is no DNA to check that call. This CDR3 has 14 residues. Germline V gene lookup returns CDR1 DFQATT and CDR2 SNEGSKA (reference sequence). This CDR3 is CSAGAGQGHTEAFF.

The chain carries TRBV20-1 and TRBJ1-2; TCRdb names TRBD1, which stays unverified in the absence of DNA. The CDR3 runs 15 residues. CDR1 DFQATT and CDR2 SNEGSKA come from the germline V gene (reference sequence). This CDR3 is CSVSRPGTDHGGYTF.

The J gene is TRBJ2-3, the V gene TRBV7-3; without DNA, the TCRdb call of TRBD1 cannot be checked. The CDR3 totals 14 residues. CDR1 is SGHTA and CDR2 is FQGTGA in the germline V gene. The CDR3 spells CASSLSGSGDTQYF.

This chain uses TRBV6-4 with TRBJ2-1; TCRdb returns TRBD2, unconfirmable since there is no DNA. The CDR3 consists of 13 residues. CDR1 MRHNA and CDR2 SNTAGT come from the germline V gene. CDR3: CASSDGPDNEQFF.

This rearrangement joins TRBV28 to TRBJ1-2; the TRBD1 assignment by TCRdb is unverifiable without DNA. In germline, CDR1 is MDHEN, CDR2 SYDVKM. This CDR3 has 16 amino acids. The CDR3 is CASSLYRTGGADGYTF.

The chain has TRBV6-4 and TRBJ2-3; the D call from TCRdb, TRBD2, cannot be confirmed without DNA. Germline V gene data show CDR1 as MRHNA and CDR2 as SNTAGT. The CDR3 consists of 15 residues. The CDR3: CASSTAGGETDTQYF.

The genes are TRBV7-2 and TRBJ2-1; TCRdb gives TRBD1 as the D gene, but with no DNA this cannot be confirmed. There are 14 residues in the CDR3. The germline V gene has CDR1 SGHTA and CDR2 FQGNSA. CDR3 sequence reads: CASNRDTSYNEQFF.

The rearrangement links TRBV18 to TRBJ2-2; the D call from TCRdb, TRBD1, cannot be confirmed without DNA. The CDR3 runs to 17 residues. CDR1 is KGHSH and CDR2 is LQKENI in the germline V gene. CDR3 loop: CASSPDRGLVNTGELFF.

The chain recombines TRBV5-1 with TRBJ1-4; the D call from TCRdb, TRBD1, cannot be confirmed without DNA. In germline, CDR1 is SGHRS, CDR2 YFSETQ. The CDR3 contains 14 residues. The CDR3 loop reads CASSGGQGHEKLFF.

The rearrangement links TRBV27 to TRBJ1-6. The CDR3 totals 14 residues. Germline loops: CDR1 MNHEY, CDR2 SMNVEV (reference sequence). The chain's CDR3 is CASSLFDPNSPLHF.

The genes are TRBV11-2 and TRBJ2-7. The CDR3 contains 12 residues. Germline V lookup: CDR1 SGHAT, CDR2 FQNNGV. The CDR3 region is CASSLEGPEQYF.

The chain uses TRBV2 and TRBJ2-6; TCRdb reports TRBD1, a call that lacks DNA to check it against. There are 16 residues in the CDR3. Germline loops: CDR1 SNHLY, CDR2 FYNNEI. Here the CDR3 reads CASSRRQGSGANVLTF.

The chain combines TRBV6-2 or TRBV6-3 with TRBJ1-5. The CDR3 runs to 13 residues. CDR1 and CDR2 from the germline V gene are MNHEY and SVGEGT. CDR3 residues: CASSDRAYQPQHF.